The T cell receptor (beta chain) described here comes from a study of T cells expressing NK-cell markers. Study at large: Among the eight sequenced donors, seven tested HCMV-seropositive and one tested seronegative. General study results and limits: As a fraction of CD8+ T cells, dominant NKG2C+ clonotypes reached about 1.0-8% in six donors. Leadership of the CD3+CD56-NKG2C+ fraction also belonged to these clonotypes in a few donors.

CDR1 and CDR2 (germline): SGHRS, YFSETQ. This CDR3 is built from 16 residues. With respect to this clonotype: Its antigen remains unknown.

Reprocessing the 5' RACE reads, TCRdb reports a single entry for every CDR3 protein and omits DNA. The sample table includes fewer than 400,000 distinct CDR3 sequences. The J gene is TRBJ2-7, the V gene TRBV5-1; the D call from TCRdb, TRBD1, cannot be confirmed without DNA. Material: blood T cells: a sorted CD56 or NKG2C T cell subset, CD4+ or CD8+ T cells, or bulk PBMC T cells (not recorded which). This clonotype was obtained from a man aged 18-70 years in good health. CDR3 sequence: CASSLGDGTSKGKQYF.